The 16 T cell receptor beta chains listed next were all sequenced from one sample in a study of blood T cell repertoires in COVID-19 (dated by TCRdb to 2019 to 2021). Library prep was done by the immunoSEQ multiplex PCR assay. What TCRdb holds here is the immuneACCESS table cut down to in-frame rearrangements. Part of the clones is not present; checked against another copy, under half of the missing clones reflect an unresolved V gene, and the others are unexplained. The sample yields 200,000 to 300,000 clones; approximately 86% were counted once. Jointly, the top ten make up about 2.7% of the sample. The sequencing input was PBMCs or T cells enriched from blood (not recorded which). These receptors all come from a woman aged 18-29 years who had recovered from COVID-19.

This chain uses TRBV27 with TRBJ2-1; tentative D call: TRBD1 (5 bases). V was shortened by 0 bases and J by 4 bases, with 10 bases between the two germline ends. The CDR3 is 15 residues long. Germline CDR1 reads MNHEY; CDR2 reads SMNVEV (reference sequence). The CDR3 loop is CASSLSGRTYNEQFF. Written as DNA, the CDR3 is TGTGCCAGCAGTTTATCGGGGCGGACGTACAATGAGCAGTTCTTC.

V gene TRBV13 combines with J gene TRBJ2-1; no reliable D call. The CDR3 has 17 residues. CDR1 is PRHDT and CDR2 is FYEKMQ in the germline V gene (reference sequence). Trimming pared 1 base from V and 2 bases from J, leaving 15 bases between. CDR3 DNA: TGTGCCAGCAGCTTAGCCCGACTCCAAAACCCCTACAATGAGCAGTTCTTC. It encodes CASSLARLQNPYNEQFF.

The gene calls are TRBV9 and TRBJ2-7, with TRBD1 matching over 7 bases. This CDR3 comprises 14 residues. Trimming removed 0 bases from V and 3 bases from J; junction bases left unmatched: 3. In germline, CDR1 is SGDLS, CDR2 YYNGEE. In nucleotides, the CDR3 is TGTGCCAGCAGCGTAGTGGCAGGGGGCTACGAGCAGTACTTC. This codes for CASSVVAGGYEQYF.

The chain joins TRBV19 to TRBJ1-5, with D perhaps matching TRBD1 (5 bases). V gave up 11 bases and J gave up 6 bases, with 23 bases separating them. Germline-derived CDR1 and CDR2 are LNHDA and SQIVND (reference sequence). The CDR3 contains 15 residues. For the CDR3, the DNA is TGTGCCTCAAACCAGGGCAGGATTGATACTCAGCCCCAGCATTTT. It codes for CASNQGRIDTQPQHF.

The chain carries TRBV7-8 and TRBJ1-6, with D unclear. Trimming shortened V by 1 base and J by 0 bases, and 7 bases separated the two germline ends. This CDR3 comprises 16 residues. The V gene's germline CDR1 is SGHVS and CDR2 FQNEAQ. The DNA of the CDR3 is TGTGCCAGCAGCTTAGTTGGGAGCTCCTATAATTCACCCCTCCACTTT. This encodes CASSLVGSSYNSPLHF. Combining the CDR3 with reference TRBV7-8 and TRBJ1-6 gives the whole variable domain GAGVSQSPRYKVAKRGQDVALRCDPISGHVSLFWYQQALGQGPEFLTYFQNEAQLDKSGLPSDRFFAERPEGSVSTLKIQRTQQEDSAVYLCASSLVGSSYNSPLHFGNGTRLTVT.

The chain links TRBV10-1 to TRBJ2-3, with D perhaps matching TRBD2 (6 bases). This CDR3 contains 14 residues. V gave up 2 bases and J gave up 7 bases, with 13 bases separating them. The germline V gene has CDR1 WNHNN and CDR2 SYGVQD (reference sequence). CDR3 DNA sequence: TGCGCCAGCAGTGAGGGCGGGACCCGGAATACGCAGTATTTT. Its protein is CASSEGGTRNTQYF.

This chain connects TRBV19 to TRBJ2-1, with TRBD2 identical over 10 bases. Unmatched junction bases numbered 6, after V lost 2 bases and J lost 2 bases. Germline CDR1 and CDR2: LNHDA and SQIVND (reference sequence). This CDR3 is built from 17 residues. For the CDR3, the DNA is TGTGCCAGTAGTATACCCTGGACTAGCGGAGCCTACAATGAGCAGTTCTTC. Encoded protein: CASSIPWTSGAYNEQFF.

This clone came up once. The V call is TRBV25-1, the J call TRBJ2-5, with TRBD2 identical over 9 bases. Unmatched junction bases numbered 11, after V lost 2 bases and J lost 4 bases. The germline CDR1 and CDR2 sequences are MGHDK and SYGVNS. The CDR3 is 17 amino acids. This chain's CDR3 is CASSEGRNAGGRETQYF. CDR3 nucleotide sequence: TGTGCCAGCAGTGAAGGACGGAATGCGGGGGGGCGAGAGACCCAGTACTTC.

The chain has TRBV19 and TRBJ2-7; the match to TRBD2 covers 7 bases. CDR3 length equals 14 residues. Germline V CDR1 and CDR2: LNHDA, SQIVND (reference sequence). Trimming took 5 bases from V and 4 from J; bases not matched to a gene: 8. The CDR3 DNA reads as TGTGCCAGTAGTCGGGGCGGGAGAATGTACGAGCAGTACTTC. Amino acid sequence: CASSRGGRMYEQYF.

On this clone itself: Additional DNA sequences in this sample encode the identical CDR3. This chain links TRBV18 with TRBJ1-3, with D tentatively TRBD1 (5 bases). The CDR3 is made up of 14 amino acids. The V and J ends lost 3 bases and 4 bases respectively, with 10 bases between them. Per germline, CDR1 KGHSH and CDR2 LQKENI. The CDR3 bases are TGTGCCAGCTCACCCGGGGACTCCGGAAACACCATATATTTT. It yields the protein CASSPGDSGNTIYF. The full variable domain, its missing parts supplied by reference TRBV18 and TRBJ1-3, is NAGVMQNPRHLVRRRGQEARLRCSPMKGHSHVYWYRQLPEEGLKFMVYLQKENIIDESGMPKERFSAEFPKEGPSILRIQQVVRGDSAAYFCASSPGDSGNTIYFGEGSWLTVV.

The chain recombines TRBV7-2 with TRBJ2-4; TRBD2 might be the D (7 bases). CDR1 is SGHTA and CDR2 is FQGNSA in the germline V gene. V was cut by 7 bases and J by 1 base, with 20 bases left in between. CDR3 length: 17 residues. This CDR3 is CASTPLVGGDAKNIQYF. CDR3 sequence (DNA): TGTGCCAGCACCCCGCTAGTAGGGGGGGACGCCAAAAACATTCAGTACTTC.

The chain is built from TRBV6-5 and TRBJ2-7; 12 nucleotides agree with TRBD2. Trimming removed 1 base from V and 2 bases from J; junction bases left unmatched: 3. Germline-derived CDR1 and CDR2 are MNHEY and SVGAGI. The CDR3 is 16 residues long. The CDR3: CASSYLTSGRPYEQYF. In DNA form, the CDR3 reads TGTGCCAGCAGTTACTTGACTAGCGGGAGACCCTACGAGCAGTACTTC.

The chain uses TRBV11-3 and TRBJ2-5; 10 bases fit TRBD2. The CDR3 loop spans 15 amino acids. From germline, CDR1 is SGHNT and CDR2 YENEEA. J lost 2 bases, V lost 7 bases, and 7 bases had no gene match. The CDR3 reads CASTPGLAAQETQYF. Written as DNA, the CDR3 is TGTGCCAGCACGCCAGGACTAGCGGCGCAAGAGACCCAGTACTTC.

The CDR3, as DNA: TGTGCCAGCACCCCAGGACTAGCGGGTCCCAGCGGGTTCTACGAGCAGTACTTC. Protein: CASTPGLAGPSGFYEQYF. J is TRBJ2-7 and V is TRBV28; the match to TRBD2 covers 11 bases. Germline-derived CDR1 and CDR2 are MDHEN and SYDVKM. This CDR3 is built from 18 residues. V gave up 7 bases and J gave up 3 bases; unmatched junction bases: 17.

The chain employs TRBV27 and TRBJ2-2; perhaps TRBD1 as D (6 bases). Trimming took 8 bases from V and 1 from J, leaving 14 bases between them. Germline CDR1 reads MNHEY; CDR2 reads SMNVEV (reference sequence). The CDR3 is 15 amino acids. CDR3 in DNA: TGTGCCAGCCAAACTCCGGGACAGAACACCGGGGAGCTGTTTTTT. Amino acids: CASQTPGQNTGELFF.

This clone was observed a few times. The genes are TRBV27 and TRBJ1-2; no clear D. The CDR3 spans 15 residues. Germline V gives CDR1 MNHEY, CDR2 SMNVEV (reference sequence). Trimming pared 2 bases from V and 2 bases from J, leaving 12 bases between. CDR3 protein: CASSLNPVLNYGYTF. Written as DNA, the CDR3 is TGTGCCAGCAGTTTAAACCCTGTACTAAACTATGGCTACACCTTC.